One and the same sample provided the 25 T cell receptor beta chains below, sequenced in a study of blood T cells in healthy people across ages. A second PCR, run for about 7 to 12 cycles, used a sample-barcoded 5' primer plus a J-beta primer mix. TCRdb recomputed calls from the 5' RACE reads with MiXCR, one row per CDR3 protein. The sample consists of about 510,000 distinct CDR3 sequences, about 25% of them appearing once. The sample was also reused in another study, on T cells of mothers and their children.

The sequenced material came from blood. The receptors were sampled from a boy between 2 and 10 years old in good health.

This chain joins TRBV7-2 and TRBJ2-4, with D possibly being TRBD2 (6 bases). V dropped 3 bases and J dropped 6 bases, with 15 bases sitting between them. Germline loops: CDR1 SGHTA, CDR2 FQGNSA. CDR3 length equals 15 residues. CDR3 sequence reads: CASSLPVTRINIQYF. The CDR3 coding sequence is TGTGCCAGCAGCTTGCCCGTGACTAGAATAAACATTCAGTACTTC. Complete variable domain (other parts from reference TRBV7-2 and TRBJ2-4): GAGVSQSPSNKVTEKGKDVELRCDPISGHTALYWYRQSLGQGLEFLIYFQGNSAPDKSGLPSDRFSAERTGGSVSTLTIQRTQQEDSAVYLCASSLPVTRINIQYFGAGTRLSVL.

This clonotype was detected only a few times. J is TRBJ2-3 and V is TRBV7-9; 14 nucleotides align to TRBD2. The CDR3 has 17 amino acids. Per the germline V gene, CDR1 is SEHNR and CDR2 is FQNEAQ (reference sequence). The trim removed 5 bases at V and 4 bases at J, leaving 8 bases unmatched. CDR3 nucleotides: TGTGCCAGCAGCGATCAGACTAGCGGGAGGGCCGCAGATACGCAGTATTTT. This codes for CASSDQTSGRAADTQYF.

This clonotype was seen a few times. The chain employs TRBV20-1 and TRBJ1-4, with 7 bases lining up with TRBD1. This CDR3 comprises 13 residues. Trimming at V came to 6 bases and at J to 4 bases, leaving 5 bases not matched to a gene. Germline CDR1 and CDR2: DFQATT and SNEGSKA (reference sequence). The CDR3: CSAQDRRNEKLFF. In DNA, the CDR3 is TGCAGTGCCCAGGACAGGCGTAATGAAAAACTGTTTTTT.

The CDR3 here is CASSYGGITDTQYF. In DNA, the CDR3 is TGTGCCAGCAGCTATGGGGGTATCACAGATACGCAGTATTTT. The V call is TRBV7-9, the J call TRBJ2-3, with D possibly being TRBD1 or TRBD2 (5 bases each). Germline CDR1 SEHNR, CDR2 FQNEAQ (reference sequence). V was clipped by 4 bases and J by 2 bases, with 10 bases between them. The CDR3 is 14 residues long.

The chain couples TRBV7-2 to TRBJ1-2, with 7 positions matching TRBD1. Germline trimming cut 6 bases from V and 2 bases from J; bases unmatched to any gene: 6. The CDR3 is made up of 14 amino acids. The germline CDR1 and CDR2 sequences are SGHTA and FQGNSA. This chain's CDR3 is CASRGVTGNYGYTF. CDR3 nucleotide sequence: TGTGCCAGCAGAGGGGTGACAGGGAACTATGGCTACACCTTC.

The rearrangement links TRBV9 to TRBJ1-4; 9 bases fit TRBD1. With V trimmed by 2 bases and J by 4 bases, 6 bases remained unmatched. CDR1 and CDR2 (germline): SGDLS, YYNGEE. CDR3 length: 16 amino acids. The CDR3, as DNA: TGTGCCAGCAGCGTGGCCGGGACAGGGAATAATGAAAAACTGTTTTTT. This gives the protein CASSVAGTGNNEKLFF. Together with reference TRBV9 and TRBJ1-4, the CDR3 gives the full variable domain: DSGVTQTPKHLITATGQRVTLRCSPRSGDLSVYWYQQSLDQGLQFLIQYYNGEERAKGNILERFSAQQFPDLHSELNLSSLELGDSALYFCASSVAGTGNNEKLFFGSGTQLSVL.

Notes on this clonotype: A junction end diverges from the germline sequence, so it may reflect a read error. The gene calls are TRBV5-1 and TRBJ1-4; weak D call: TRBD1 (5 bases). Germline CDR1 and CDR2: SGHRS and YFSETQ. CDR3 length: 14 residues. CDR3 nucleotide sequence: TGCGCCAGCACTCGGGACGGTCCTAATGAAGAACTGTTTTTT. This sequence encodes CASTRDGPNEELFF. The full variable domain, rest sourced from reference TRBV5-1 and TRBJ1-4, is KAGVTQTPRYLIKTRGQQVTLSCSPISGHRSVSWYQQTPGQGLQFLFEYFSETQRNKGNFPGRFSGRQFSNSRSEMNVSTLELGDSALYLCASTRDGPNEELFFGSGTQLSVL.

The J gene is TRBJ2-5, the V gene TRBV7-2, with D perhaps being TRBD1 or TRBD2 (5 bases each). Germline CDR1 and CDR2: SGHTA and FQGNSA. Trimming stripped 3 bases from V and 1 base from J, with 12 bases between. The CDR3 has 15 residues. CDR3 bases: TGTGCCAGCAGCTTCAACTCAGGGACCCAAGAGACCCAGTACTTC. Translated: CASSFNSGTQETQYF.

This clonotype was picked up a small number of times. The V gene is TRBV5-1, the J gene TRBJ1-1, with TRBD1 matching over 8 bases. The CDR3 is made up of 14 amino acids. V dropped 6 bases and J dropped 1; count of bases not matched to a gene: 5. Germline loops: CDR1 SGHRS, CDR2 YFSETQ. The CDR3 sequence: CASTKQGENTEAFF. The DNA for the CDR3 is TGCGCCAGCACCAAACAGGGGGAGAACACTGAAGCTTTCTTT.

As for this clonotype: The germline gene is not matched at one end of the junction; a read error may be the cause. The CDR3 region is CASSEGIGANYGYTF. The DNA of the CDR3 is TGTGCCAGCAGTGAAGGGATAGGGGCGAACTATGGCTACACCTTT. This chain joins TRBV6-1 and TRBJ1-2, with D perhaps matching TRBD1 (5 bases). This CDR3 has 15 residues. In germline, CDR1 is MNHNS, CDR2 SASEGT.

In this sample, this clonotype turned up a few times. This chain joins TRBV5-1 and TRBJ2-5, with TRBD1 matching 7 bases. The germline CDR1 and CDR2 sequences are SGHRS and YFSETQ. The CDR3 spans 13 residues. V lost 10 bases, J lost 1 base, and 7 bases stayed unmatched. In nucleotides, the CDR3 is TGCGCCGGCTCGACAGGGCCCCAAGAGACCCAGTACTTC. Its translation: CAGSTGPQETQYF.

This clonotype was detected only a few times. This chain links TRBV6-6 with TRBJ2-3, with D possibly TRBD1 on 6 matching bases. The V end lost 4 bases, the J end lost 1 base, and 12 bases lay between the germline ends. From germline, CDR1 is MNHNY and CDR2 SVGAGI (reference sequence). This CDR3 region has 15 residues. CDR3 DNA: TGTGCCAGCAGTTCCCGACAGGTTCGCACAGATACGCAGTATTTT. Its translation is CASSSRQVRTDTQYF.

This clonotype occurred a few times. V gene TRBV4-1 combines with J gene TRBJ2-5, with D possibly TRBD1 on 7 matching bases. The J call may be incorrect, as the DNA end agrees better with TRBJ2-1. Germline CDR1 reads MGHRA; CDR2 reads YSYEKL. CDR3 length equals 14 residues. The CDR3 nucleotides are TGCGCCAGCAGCCAAGTCAGGGGGGACAATGAGCAGTTCTTC. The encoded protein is CASSQVRGDNEQFF.

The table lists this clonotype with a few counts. Here the CDR3 DNA reads TGCGCCAGCAGCTCAACCGGGACAACAAATTCACCCCTCCACTTT. This codes for CASSSTGTTNSPLHF. The rearrangement uses TRBV5-1 and TRBJ1-6; D is perhaps TRBD1 (6 bases). V was cut by 3 bases and J by 7 bases, with 14 bases left in between. The CDR3 totals 15 residues. CDR1 and CDR2 from the germline V gene are SGHRS and YFSETQ.

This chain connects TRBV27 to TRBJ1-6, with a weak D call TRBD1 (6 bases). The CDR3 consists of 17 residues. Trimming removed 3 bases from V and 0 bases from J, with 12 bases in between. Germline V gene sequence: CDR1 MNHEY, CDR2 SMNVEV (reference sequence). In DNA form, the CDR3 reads TGTGCCAGCAGTTTCGAGGGGGATAGCTCCTATAATTCACCCCTCCACTTT. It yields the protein CASSFEGDSSYNSPLHF.

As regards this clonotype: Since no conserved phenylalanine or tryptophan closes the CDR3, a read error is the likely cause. The CDR3 here is CAARKGDQETQYL. In nucleotides, the CDR3 is TGTGCCGCGCGAAAGGGGGACCAAGAGACCCAGTACCTC. The chain has TRBV10-3 and TRBJ2-7; TRBD1 might be the D (6 bases). With the DNA end fitting TRBJ2-5 better, the J assignment may be wrong. This CDR3 has 13 residues. CDR1 is ENHRY and CDR2 is SYGVKD in the germline V gene.

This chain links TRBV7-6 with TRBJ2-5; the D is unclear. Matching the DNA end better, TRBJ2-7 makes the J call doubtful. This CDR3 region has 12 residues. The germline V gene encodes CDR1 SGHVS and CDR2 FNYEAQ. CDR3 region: CASSVDEAEQYF. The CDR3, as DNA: TGTGCCAGCAGCGTGGACGAGGCCGAGCAGTACTTC.

Here the CDR3 DNA reads TGTGCCAGCAGTTCCCCCCTAGCAGAGACCCAGTACTTC. Translating it yields CASSSPLAETQYF. The rearrangement joins TRBV6-5 to TRBJ2-5, with D tentatively TRBD2 (5 bases). Germline lookup yields CDR1 MNHEY and CDR2 SVGAGI. Trimming shortened V by 4 bases and J by 4 bases, and 10 bases separated the two germline ends. The CDR3 has 13 residues.

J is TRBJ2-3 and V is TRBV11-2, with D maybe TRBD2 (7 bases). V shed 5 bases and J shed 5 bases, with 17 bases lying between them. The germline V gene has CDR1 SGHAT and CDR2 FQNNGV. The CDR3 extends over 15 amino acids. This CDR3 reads CASSPIKGGLDTQYF. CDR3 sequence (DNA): TGTGCCAGCAGCCCAATCAAGGGGGGGCTAGATACGCAGTATTTT. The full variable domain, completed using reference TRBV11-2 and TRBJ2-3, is EAGVAQSPRYKIIEKRQSVAFWCNPISGHATLYWYQQILGQGPKLLIQFQNNGVVDDSQLPKDRFSAERLKGVDSTLKIQPAKLEDSAVYLCASSPIKGGLDTQYFGPGTRLTVL.

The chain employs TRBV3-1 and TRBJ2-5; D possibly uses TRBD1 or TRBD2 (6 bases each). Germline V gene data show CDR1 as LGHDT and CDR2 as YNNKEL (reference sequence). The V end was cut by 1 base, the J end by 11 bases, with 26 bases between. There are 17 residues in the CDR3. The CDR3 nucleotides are TGTGCCAGCAGCCAAGGGCGGGACATTGACCTTTTGGGGGAGCAGTACTTC. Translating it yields CASSQGRDIDLLGEQYF.

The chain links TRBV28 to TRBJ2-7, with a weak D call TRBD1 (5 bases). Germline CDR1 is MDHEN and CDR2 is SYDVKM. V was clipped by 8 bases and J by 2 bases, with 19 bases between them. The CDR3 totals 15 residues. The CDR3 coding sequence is TGTGCCAGCTCCCTTACTTCAGGGTGGGCCTACGAGCAGTACTTC. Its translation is CASSLTSGWAYEQYF.

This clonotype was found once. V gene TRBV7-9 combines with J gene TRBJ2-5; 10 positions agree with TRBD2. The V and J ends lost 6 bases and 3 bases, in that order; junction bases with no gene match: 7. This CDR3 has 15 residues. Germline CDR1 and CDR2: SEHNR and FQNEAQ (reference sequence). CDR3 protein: CASSQLAGYEETQYF. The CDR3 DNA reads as TGTGCCAGCAGTCAACTAGCGGGGTATGAAGAGACCCAGTACTTC.

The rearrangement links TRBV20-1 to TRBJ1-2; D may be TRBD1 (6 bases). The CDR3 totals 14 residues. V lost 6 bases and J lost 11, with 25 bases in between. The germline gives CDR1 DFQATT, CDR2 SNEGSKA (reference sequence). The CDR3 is CSATDSGARFRYTF. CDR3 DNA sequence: TGCAGTGCGACGGATTCGGGGGCGCGTTTTAGATACACCTTC.

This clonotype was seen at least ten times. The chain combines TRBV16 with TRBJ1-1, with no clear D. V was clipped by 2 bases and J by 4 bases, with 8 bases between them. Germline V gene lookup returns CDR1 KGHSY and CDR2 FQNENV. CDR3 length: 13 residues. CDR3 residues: CASSQGGATEAFF. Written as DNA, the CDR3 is TGTGCCAGCAGCCAAGGAGGCGCCACTGAAGCTTTCTTT. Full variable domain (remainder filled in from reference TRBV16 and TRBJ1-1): GEEVAQTPKHLVRGEGQKAKLYCAPIKGHSYVFWYQQVLKNEFKFLISFQNENVFDETGMPKERFSAKCLPNSPCSLEIQATKLEDSAVYFCASSQGGATEAFFGQGTRLTVV.

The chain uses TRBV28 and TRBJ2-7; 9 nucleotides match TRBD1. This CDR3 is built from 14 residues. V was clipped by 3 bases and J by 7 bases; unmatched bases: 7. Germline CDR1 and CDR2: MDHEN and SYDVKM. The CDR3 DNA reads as TGTGCCAGCAGTTTTGGACAGGGGATCAGGGAGCAGTACTTC. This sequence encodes CASSFGQGIREQYF.